Listed here are 15 T cell receptor beta chains from one sample, sequenced in a study of cytomegalovirus exposure and HLA in healthy donors. The study ran its PCR with 60 Vbeta and 13 Jbeta primers. TCRdb's table, derived via immunoSEQ multiplex PCR, lists solely in-frame clones and lacks some. The sample has over 100,000 clones, approximately 70% seen once. Sequencing used PBMCs. These receptors originate from a woman between 65 and 79 years old in good health and CMV-seropositive.

This clone was observed once. The chain couples TRBV4-3 to TRBJ2-7; 13 bases map to TRBD2. This CDR3 region has 14 residues. CDR1 LGHNA and CDR2 YSLEER come from the germline V gene. Losses at the gene ends were 4 bases for V and 3 bases for J; bases not matched to a gene: 0. The CDR3 DNA is TGCGCCAGCAGCCGACTAGCGGGGGGCTACGAGCAGTACTTC. Protein: CASSRLAGGYEQYF.

The chain carries TRBV5-1 and TRBJ2-3, with 14 positions matching TRBD2. Germline lookup yields CDR1 SGHRS and CDR2 YFSETQ. The CDR3 extends over 20 amino acids. The V and J ends lost 2 bases and 0 bases, in that order; junction bases with no gene match: 11. The DNA of the CDR3 is TGCGCCAGCAGCTTCCTACCGGGACTAGCGGGGGAAAGTAGCACAGATACGCAGTATTTT. This translates into CASSFLPGLAGESSTDTQYF.

V is TRBV10-3 and J is TRBJ2-1; D ambiguous. The CDR3 sequence is 11 residues long. V was shortened by 6 bases and J by 7 bases, with 7 bases between the two germline ends. Germline CDR1 ENHRY, CDR2 SYGVKD. In DNA form, the CDR3 reads TGTGCCATCAGAGCCCAAAATGAGCAGTTCTTC. Translation gives CAIRAQNEQFF.

The rearrangement joins TRBV30 to TRBJ2-3, with a tentative D call TRBD2 (6 bases). CDR1 GTSNPN and CDR2 SVGIG come from the germline V gene (reference sequence). Trimming took off 5 bases at V and 2 bases at J, with 17 bases between the two ends. The CDR3 extends over 15 amino acids. CDR3 in DNA: TGTGCCTGGGGGTTGATCGGGGGTTACACAGATACGCAGTATTTT. Its translation: CAWGLIGGYTDTQYF.

CDR3 in DNA: TGCGCCAGCAGCCTTGACAGGGGCATAGAAGAAGAGACCCAGTACTTC. It translates to CASSLDRGIEEETQYF. V gene TRBV10-1 combines with J gene TRBJ2-5, with 8 positions matching TRBD1. This CDR3 region has 16 residues. Germline-derived CDR1 and CDR2 are WNHNN and SYGVQD (reference sequence). The V gene end was trimmed by 6 bases and the J gene end by 3 bases; junction bases not matched to a gene: 12.

This clone was seen once. The chain links TRBV5-7 to TRBJ2-7; D perhaps matches TRBD1 (6 bases). TRBV5-7 is labeled an ORF, and its function is uncertain. This CDR3 has 15 residues. V was clipped by 4 bases and J by 0 bases, with 14 bases between them. CDR3 loop: CASSGFTGSSYEQYF. The DNA of the CDR3 is TGTGCCAGCAGCGGGTTTACAGGGAGCTCCTACGAGCAGTACTTC.

The chain joins TRBV30 to TRBJ1-5; 7 positions match TRBD1. This CDR3 spans 16 amino acids. Trimming removed 2 bases from V and 4 bases from J; junction bases left unmatched: 11. Germline CDR1 is GTSNPN and CDR2 is SVGIG (reference sequence). The CDR3 here is CAWSPPRDSRNQPQHF. CDR3 bases: TGTGCCTGGAGTCCTCCCCGGGACAGCCGTAATCAGCCCCAGCATTTT.

The rearrangement uses TRBV10-3 and TRBJ2-5; a weak D match, TRBD1 (6 bases). Germline V gene sequence: CDR1 ENHRY, CDR2 SYGVKD. Trimming cost V 10 bases and J 2 bases, with 14 bases left between them. The CDR3 runs to 13 residues. The chain's CDR3 is CATTDRQQETQYF. The DNA of the CDR3 is TGTGCCACCACCGACAGGCAACAAGAGACCCAGTACTTC.

This chain uses TRBV11-2 with TRBJ2-5; D possibly corresponds to TRBD1 (6 bases). V lost 3 bases and J 2 bases, leaving 13 bases between the germline ends. The CDR3 contains 15 residues. CDR1 and CDR2 from the germline V gene are SGHAT and FQNNGV. The CDR3 reads CASSLSLGGQETQYF. In DNA, the CDR3 is TGTGCCAGCAGCTTGTCACTAGGGGGACAAGAGACCCAGTACTTC.

This clone was counted between two and nine times. The gene calls are TRBV19 and TRBJ1-1, with 11 bases matching TRBD1. Germline-derived CDR1 and CDR2 are LNHDA and SQIVND (reference sequence). The CDR3 extends over 16 amino acids. With V trimmed by 3 bases and J by 1 base, 4 bases remained unmatched. In nucleotides, the CDR3 is TGTGCCAGTAGTATTGGACAGGGGGCACCGAACACTGAAGCTTTCTTT. Translated: CASSIGQGAPNTEAFF.

The gene calls are TRBV7-7 and TRBJ2-3; 8 bases match TRBD2. This CDR3 spans 15 amino acids. The germline V gene encodes CDR1 SSHAT and CDR2 FNYEAQ (reference sequence). The J segment lost 3 bases and the V segment lost 6 bases, leaving 8 bases of the junction unmatched. The CDR3 reads CASSRSGGATDTQYF. DNA of the CDR3: TGTGCCAGCAGTAGGTCCGGGGGGGCGACAGATACGCAGTATTTT.

V and J are TRBV15 and TRBJ1-1; TRBD1 might be the D (5 bases). The CDR3 spans 14 residues. Trimming stripped 1 base from V and 1 base from J, with 7 bases between. Germline-derived CDR1 and CDR2 are LNHNV and YYDKDF (reference sequence). Here the CDR3 reads CATSRAQANTEAFF. DNA of the CDR3: TGTGCCACCAGCAGAGCACAGGCGAACACTGAAGCTTTCTTT.

The V and J genes are TRBV19 and TRBJ2-5, with TRBD2 matching over 8 bases. Germline lookup yields CDR1 LNHDA and CDR2 SQIVND (reference sequence). The junction had 11 bases not matched to a gene; V was cut back by 4 bases and J by 4 bases. There are 16 residues in the CDR3. The CDR3 protein is CASSTGLAGARETQYF. CDR3 nucleotide sequence: TGTGCCAGTAGTACCGGACTAGCAGGAGCCAGAGAGACCCAGTACTTC.

The CDR3: CASHRDPPDTQYF. CDR3 nucleotides: TGCGCCAGCCACAGGGATCCTCCAGATACGCAGTATTTT. The V gene is TRBV5-1, the J gene TRBJ2-3; the D gene is possibly TRBD1 (6 bases). This CDR3 spans 13 amino acids. Germline CDR1 and CDR2: SGHRS and YFSETQ. V shed 7 bases and J shed 4 bases, with 13 bases lying between them.

The chain's CDR3 is CASSLSQGGYNEQFF. CDR3 in DNA: TGTGCCAGCAGCTTGAGTCAGGGGGGATACAATGAGCAGTTCTTC. The gene calls are TRBV7-8 and TRBJ2-1, with D maybe TRBD1 (7 bases). The germline V gene has CDR1 SGHVS and CDR2 FQNEAQ. The CDR3 has 15 amino acids. Trimming took off 3 bases at V and 4 bases at J, with 13 bases between the two ends.